A single sample is the source of the 10 T cell receptor beta chains below, sequenced in a study of human T cells and chemical hapten exposure. Noted time point: patch test 3, about 24 weeks after DPC sensitization. Indicated treatment: therapeutic diphenylcyclopropenone sensitization with weekly scalp DPC. In TCRdb, the RACE reads were re-called with MiXCR into one record per CDR3 protein. The table lists roughly 200,000 distinct CDR3 sequences, around a quarter of them singletons. The material sequenced was whole blood, taken in connection with sensitization to the hapten diphenylcyclopropenone (DPC). All receptors derive from a middle-aged woman with alopecia areata. Some clones in this sample may be carry-over from other donors' samples.

The table lists this clonotype with a few counts. The gene calls are TRBV6-2 or TRBV6-3 and TRBJ2-7; 7 positions agree with TRBD1. In germline, CDR1 is MNHEY, CDR2 SVGEGT. The J segment lost 2 bases and the V segment lost 5 bases, leaving 6 bases of the junction unmatched. The CDR3 consists of 14 residues. The CDR3 nucleotides are TGTGCCAGCAGTGCCGGGACAGAAACCTACGAGCAGTACTTC. It translates to CASSAGTETYEQYF.

The chain couples TRBV7-8 to TRBJ2-7; 7 bases match TRBD1. The CDR3 loop spans 18 amino acids. With 5 bases clipped from V and 6 bases from J, the junction kept 22 bases outside the gene matches. Germline V CDR1 and CDR2: SGHVS, FQNEAQ. The CDR3 bases are TGTGCCAGCAGCCCAAGAGAGGCTAACAGGGGCGGCCGACTCGAGCAGTACTTC. As protein: CASSPREANRGGRLEQYF.

This chain connects TRBV5-4 to TRBJ2-6; no firm D call. Trimming pared 2 bases from V and 4 bases from J, leaving 7 bases between. Germline V gene lookup returns CDR1 SGHNT and CDR2 YYREEE (reference sequence). The CDR3 consists of 14 residues. The DNA for the CDR3 is TGTGCCAGCAGCTTTAGTACCGGGGCCAACGTCCTGACTTTC. It encodes CASSFSTGANVLTF. Full variable domain (missing parts from reference TRBV5-4 and TRBJ2-6): ETGVTQSPTHLIKTRGQQVTLRCSSQSGHNTVSWYQQALGQGPQFIFQYYREEENGRGNFPPRFSGLQFPNYSSELNVNALELDDSALYLCASSFSTGANVLTFGAGSRLTVL.

This clonotype was counted between two and nine times. V and J are TRBV4-2 and TRBJ2-7; TRBD1 matches at 7 bases. Per the germline V gene, CDR1 is LGHNA and CDR2 is YNFKEQ. V shed 1 base, J shed 2 bases, and the junction held 5 bases outside the gene matches. The CDR3 runs 15 residues. The CDR3 protein is CASSQVTGNTYEQYF. The CDR3 DNA sequence: TGTGCCAGCAGCCAAGTGACAGGGAACACCTACGAGCAGTACTTC.

In this sample, this clonotype turned up a few times. This chain connects TRBV29-1 to TRBJ2-7; the D is unclear. Trimming pared 4 bases from V and 5 bases from J, leaving 6 bases between. Per the germline V gene, CDR1 is SQVTM and CDR2 is ANQGSEA. This CDR3 has 10 amino acids. The CDR3 DNA is TGCAGCGTTGCTTTAAACGAGCAGTACTTC. Its protein product is CSVALNEQYF.

This clonotype has more than one count but fewer than ten. It may be a read error: a sequence one base away is much more abundant. The gene calls are TRBV28 and TRBJ2-1; no clear D gene. This CDR3 has 11 residues. Germline V gene lookup returns CDR1 MDHEN and CDR2 SYDVKM. Trimming took 6 bases from V and 3 from J, leaving 3 bases between them. The DNA for the CDR3 is TGTGCCAGCAGCTTCTACAATGAGCAGTTCTTC. Its translation is CASSFYNEQFF.

V is TRBV6-6 and J is TRBJ1-2, with a weak D call TRBD1 (5 bases). V was clipped by 7 bases and J by 5 bases, with 17 bases between them. Germline V CDR1 and CDR2: MNHNY, SVGAGI (reference sequence). The CDR3 extends over 14 amino acids. CDR3 DNA: TGTGCCAGCACCACCGGGACGGGAGTTTATGGCTACACCTTC. It yields the protein CASTTGTGVYGYTF.

This clonotype was detected only a few times. The chain uses TRBV4-1 and TRBJ2-4; the D gene could be TRBD1 or TRBD2 (5 bases each). The V end lost 0 bases, the J end lost 7 bases, and 10 bases lay between the germline ends. The CDR3 sequence is 14 residues long. Germline lookup yields CDR1 MGHRA and CDR2 YSYEKL. The CDR3 DNA sequence: TGCGCCAGCAGCCAAGACAGTGAGGGGAACATTCAGTACTTC. Its translation: CASSQDSEGNIQYF.

This clonotype showed up just a few times. This CDR3 is CASDALSGTISYEQYF. In DNA, the CDR3 is TGTGCCAGCGATGCCTTATCCGGGACAATCTCCTACGAGCAGTACTTC. This chain uses TRBV21-1 with TRBJ2-7; the DNA was not used to check the table's D call, TRBD1. TRBV21-1 corresponds to a pseudogene. The CDR3 spans 16 residues.

This clonotype was recorded at least ten times. The gene calls are TRBV27 and TRBJ2-7; no clear D gene. The ends were cut back, 6 bases at V and 6 bases at J, with 9 bases in the middle. The CDR3 extends over 11 amino acids. The germline CDR1 and CDR2 sequences are MNHEY and SMNVEV (reference sequence). In DNA, the CDR3 is TGTGCCAGCAGCCGACGTGGCGAGCAGTACTTC. Its protein is CASSRRGEQYF.